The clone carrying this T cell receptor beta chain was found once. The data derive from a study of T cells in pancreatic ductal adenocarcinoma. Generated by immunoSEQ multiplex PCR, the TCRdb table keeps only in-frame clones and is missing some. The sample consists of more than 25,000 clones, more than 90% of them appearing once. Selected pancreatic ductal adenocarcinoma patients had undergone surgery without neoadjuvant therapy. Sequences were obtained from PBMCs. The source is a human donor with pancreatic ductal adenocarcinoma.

This chain's CDR3 is CASSLGLGSYEQYF. CDR3 sequence (DNA): TGTGCCAGCAGCTTGGGTCTCGGCTCCTACGAGCAGTACTTC. The chain links TRBV5-5 to TRBJ2-7; no clear D gene. V lost 0 bases and J lost 0, with 7 bases in between. This CDR3 contains 14 residues. CDR1 is SGHKS and CDR2 is YYEKEE in the germline V gene (reference sequence).